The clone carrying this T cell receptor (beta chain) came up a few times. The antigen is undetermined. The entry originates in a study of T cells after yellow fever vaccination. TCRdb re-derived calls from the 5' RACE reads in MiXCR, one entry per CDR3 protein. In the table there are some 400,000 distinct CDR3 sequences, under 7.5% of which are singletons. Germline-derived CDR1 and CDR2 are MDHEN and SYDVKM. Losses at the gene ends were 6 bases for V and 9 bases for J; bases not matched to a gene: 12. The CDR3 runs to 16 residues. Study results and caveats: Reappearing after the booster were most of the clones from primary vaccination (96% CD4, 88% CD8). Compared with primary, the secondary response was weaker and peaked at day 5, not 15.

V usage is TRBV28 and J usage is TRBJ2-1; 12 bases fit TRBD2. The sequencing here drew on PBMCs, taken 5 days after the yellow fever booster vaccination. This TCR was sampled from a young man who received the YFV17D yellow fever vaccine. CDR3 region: CASRPASGRAVGEQFF. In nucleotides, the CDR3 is TGTGCCAGCAGACCCGCTAGCGGGAGGGCCGTGGGTGAGCAGTTCTTC.